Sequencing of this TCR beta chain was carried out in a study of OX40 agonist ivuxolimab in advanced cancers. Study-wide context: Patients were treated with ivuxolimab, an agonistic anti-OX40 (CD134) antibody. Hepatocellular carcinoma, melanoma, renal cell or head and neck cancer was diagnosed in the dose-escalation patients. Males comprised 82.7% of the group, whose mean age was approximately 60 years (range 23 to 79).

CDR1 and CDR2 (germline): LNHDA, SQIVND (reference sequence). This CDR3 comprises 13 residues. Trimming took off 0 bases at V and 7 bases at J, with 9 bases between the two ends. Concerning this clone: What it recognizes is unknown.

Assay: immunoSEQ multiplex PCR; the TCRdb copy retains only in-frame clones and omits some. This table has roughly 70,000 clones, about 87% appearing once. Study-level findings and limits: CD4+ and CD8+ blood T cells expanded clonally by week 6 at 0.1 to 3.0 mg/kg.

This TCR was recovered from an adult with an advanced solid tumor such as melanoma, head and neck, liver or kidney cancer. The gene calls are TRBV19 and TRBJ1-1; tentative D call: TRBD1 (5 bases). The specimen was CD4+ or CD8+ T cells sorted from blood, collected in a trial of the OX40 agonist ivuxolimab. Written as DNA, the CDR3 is TGTGCCAGTAGTATAGATGAGGGGCTTGAAGCTTTCTTT. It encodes CASSIDEGLEAFF.